What follows is one TCR beta chain and its context. The data are from a study of blood T cell repertoires in COVID-19. On the study more broadly: Nucleic acid was either cDNA or gDNA, and it came from T cells, B-cell-depleted T cells, or PBMCs.

Per the original data handling: Amplification of reference gene primers was used by the study to estimate nucleated cell counts. Libraries were prepared by immunoSEQ multiplex PCR; TCRdb keeps only in-frame clonotypes and omits some of them. V and J calls plus clone size are reproduced from that table; the DNA served to infer D and trimming. This sample has roughly 30,000 clones, with roughly 90% found just once. The V gene's germline CDR1 is SNHLY and CDR2 FYNNEI. Trimming removed 6 bases from V and 6 bases from J, with 7 bases in between. The CDR3 sequence is 11 residues long. The chain recombines TRBV2 with TRBJ2-3; D is ambiguous. The receptor's source is a human donor in a cohort sampled during active COVID-19. Material: peripheral blood. CDR3 nucleotide sequence: TGTGCCAGCAGCGTTCGGGATACGCAGTATTTT. Translated: CASSVRDTQYF. Supplemented by reference TRBV2 and TRBJ2-3, the full variable domain reads EPEVTQTPSHQVTQMGQEVILRCVPISNHLYFYWYRQILGQKVEFLVSFYNNEISEKSEIFDDQFSVERPDGSNFTLKIRSTKLEDSAMYFCASSVRDTQYFGPGTRLTVL.